These 2 T cell receptor beta chains came from one sample sequenced in a study of graft-versus-host responses after intestinal transplantation. These receptors have no identified antigens. Some clones are missing from TCRdb's copy, which holds only in-frame ones; the method was immunoSEQ multiplex PCR. The table shows tens of thousands of clones, with roughly 90% occurring only once. This specimen consisted of unstimulated CD4+ T cells sorted from spleen or lymph node cells, obtained before intestinal transplant. The source of these receptors is a human donor who received an intestinal transplant.

This chain joins TRBV10-3 and TRBJ1-6; D perhaps matches TRBD1 (6 bases). The V end lost 8 bases, the J end lost 13 bases, and 15 bases lay between the germline ends. The germline V gene encodes CDR1 ENHRY and CDR2 SYGVKD. This CDR3 has 12 amino acids. CDR3 bases: TGTGCCATCGGGGGGGCCCTGGGGCCCCTCCACTTT. It yields the protein CAIGGALGPLHF.

V usage is TRBV28 and J usage is TRBJ2-5; D is undetermined. In germline, CDR1 is MDHEN, CDR2 SYDVKM. Trimming shortened V by 5 bases and J by 9 bases, and 13 bases separated the two germline ends. The CDR3 totals 12 residues. The CDR3 spells CASSELTGPQYF. CDR3 sequence (DNA): TGTGCCAGCAGTGAACTAACTGGCCCCCAGTACTTC. Complete variable domain (other parts from reference TRBV28 and TRBJ2-5): DVKVTQSSRYLVKRTGEKVFLECVQDMDHENMFWYRQDPGLGLRLIYFSYDVKMKEKGDIPEGYSVSREKKERFSLILESASTNQTSMYLCASSELTGPQYFGPGTRLLVL.